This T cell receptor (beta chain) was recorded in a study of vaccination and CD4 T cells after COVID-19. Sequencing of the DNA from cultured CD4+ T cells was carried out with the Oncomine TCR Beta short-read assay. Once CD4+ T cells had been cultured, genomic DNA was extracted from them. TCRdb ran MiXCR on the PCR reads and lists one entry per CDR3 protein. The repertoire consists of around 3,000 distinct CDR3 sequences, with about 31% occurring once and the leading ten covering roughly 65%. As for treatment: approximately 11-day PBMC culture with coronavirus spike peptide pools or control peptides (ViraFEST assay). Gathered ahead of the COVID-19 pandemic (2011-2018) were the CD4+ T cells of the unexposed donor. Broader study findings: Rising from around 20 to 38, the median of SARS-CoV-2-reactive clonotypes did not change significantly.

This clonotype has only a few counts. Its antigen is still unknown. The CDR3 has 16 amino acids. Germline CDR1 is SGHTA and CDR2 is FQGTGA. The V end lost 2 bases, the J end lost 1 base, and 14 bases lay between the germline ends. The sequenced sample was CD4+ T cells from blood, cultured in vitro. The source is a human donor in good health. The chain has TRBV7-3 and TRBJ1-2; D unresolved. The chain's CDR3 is CASSLGSTAGNYGYTF. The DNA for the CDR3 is TGTGCCAGCAGCTTAGGCTCAACCGCGGGTAACTATGGCTACACCTTC.